The source of this TCR beta chain is a study of cytomegalovirus exposure and HLA in healthy donors (dated by TCRdb to between 2016 and 2019). At the level of the whole study: An earlier analysis of approximately 640 of the donors reported about 290 Gb of sequence data and about 100 million unique TCR beta sequences from some 180 million T cells. An early release that covered some 630 HLA-typed donors contained approximately 320 gigabases of sequencing data and tens of millions of unique TCR sequences. Of the 398 genotyped donors, approximately 81% were placed in the genetic ancestry cluster associated with self-reported Caucasian donors. The study was designed to test whether signatures of past pathogen exposure could be identified by cataloging public T cell receptors. The T cell repertoires of 666 subjects were profiled by immunosequencing and related to cytomegalovirus serostatus. In addition to the first cohort of 666 subjects, a separate validation cohort of under 150 different subjects was used. To predict cytomegalovirus infection status, the study combined high-throughput TCR immunosequencing, statistical association of individual TCRs with disease status, and machine learning. To study patterns of TCR occurrence, a later analysis re-analyzed previously published TCR beta repertoires from several hundred donors and added high-resolution HLA genotyping. Rather than drawing on any new phenotypic data, the later analysis identified candidate immune exposures from TCR beta sequences and the way those sequences occurred across donors. In an earlier analysis of several hundred of the donors, high-throughput TCR beta sequencing was used to judge whether each TCR beta V gene segment behaved as functional or pseudogenic. Donor age, sex, ethnicity and CMV serostatus were compiled together with the repertoire data. In a later genetic analysis, genome-wide SNP genotypes for 398 of the 666 donors were used, and that subset was treated as a discovery cohort. All discovery cohort repertoires had been generated on a single sequencing platform. HLA typing included class I and class II loci at four-digit resolution. Typing coverage differed by locus: A, B, C, DRB1 and DQB1 were typed in about 620-630 donors, DQA1 in roughly 510, DPA1 in around 580, and DPB1 in just under 490. A handful of DR-DQ haplotypes were handled as single units for association and clustering because linkage in the cohort was strong. Among about 390 genotyped donors of the cohort, an average of about 240,000 unique TCR beta nucleotide sequences were sequenced per donor, around 18% of them non-productive. Study-level results and caveats: In this cohort, only TCR beta chains were sequenced, and detectable features were limited by the absence of alpha or paired-chain data. Because counts were too low, seventeen rarely observed V segments, including chromosome 9 orphons, were left out of the earlier analysis of approximately 500 of the donors. A later analysis found that HLA-associated TCR beta chains were more clonally expanded and had lower generation probabilities than equally common non-associated chains. Specific HLA alleles were associated with over 15,000 TCR beta sequences at a false discovery rate of 0.05 in a later analysis. In a later analysis, the rate of TCR association differed among HLA loci, with DRB1 alleles having the most associated TCRs and HLA-C alleles having the fewest. A group of highly shared sequence variants was considered likely to be a technical artifact of the sequencing pipeline. The classifier was reported to diagnose cytomegalovirus status with high specificity and sensitivity in both the original and validation cohorts. The authors suggested that the approach could potentially be generalized to other disease states and immunological phenotypes. The study listed 150 to 200 TCR beta chains as associated with cytomegalovirus. CMV serostatus was the only immune exposure information available for the cohort. Roughly uniform sequencing depth across donors was assumed in presence/absence analyses, although this assumption may not hold. Most TCR sequences were seen in very few donors, while some public TCRs were found in many individuals. Strong co-occurrence of HLA alleles, especially DR and DQ, made assigning TCR associations to individual alleles difficult. HLA typing was unavailable for some donors at each locus, so association tests used only the typed subset. According to a later genetic analysis, donors in an Asian-associated ancestry cluster had fewer N-insertions in productive TCRs than the approximately 650-donor mean. A further reported finding was that TCR beta sequences accurately predicted the HLA-A and HLA-B alleles for most subjects in the first cohort. A later genetic analysis associated a missense DCLRE1C variant with V-gene and J-gene trimming of TCR beta chains, and an independent cohort replicated the association. Correlated functional status among segregating V segments might be attributable to linkage disequilibrium, but an unknown experimental factor could not be ruled out. The 87-base-pair reads could not distinguish some IMGT-functional V segments, including TRBV6-2 and TRBV6-3, so those segments were excluded. Several of the top co-occurrence clusters appeared to be linked to parvovirus B19, influenza, CMV and Epstein-Barr virus, according to a later analysis. In an earlier analysis of more than 500 of the donors, most TCR beta V segments appeared in productive rearrangements about 90% or about 30% of the time, broadly matching IMGT annotations. Three of the identified cytomegalovirus-associated TCR beta chains were confirmed in vitro to be specific for cytomegalovirus antigens. A later analysis found that most CMV-associated TCR beta chains appeared HLA-restricted, with HLA associations seemingly driven largely by CMV exposure.

Library preparation was by the immunoSEQ multiplex PCR assay. For the multiplex PCR, a mixture combining 60 forward primers for TCR Vbeta segments and 13 reverse primers for TCR Jbeta segments was used. Amplification of the CDR3 region of rearranged TCR beta genes was performed with a multiplex PCR assay on genomic DNA. Amplified TCR beta libraries were sequenced as 87-base-pair reads on the Illumina HiSeq System. The published analysis was carried out like this. Across the 670 or so repertoires, a later analysis counted tens of millions of unique TCR beta chains, some 11 million of which were shared by at least two donors. Raw reads were error-corrected and collapsed into unique sequences by a nearest-neighbor algorithm in which closely related sequences were merged to remove PCR and sequencing errors. To assign V, D and J gene segments, CDR3 sequences were aligned to IMGT reference sequences. For a sequence to be retained, a match of at least six nucleotides to both a V gene segment and a J gene segment was required. A rearrangement counted as productive if the CDR3 had no stop codons and remained in frame with V and J, and every other rearrangement counted as non-productive. CDR3 was defined according to IMGT convention as the region running from the second conserved V-encoded cysteine to the conserved J-encoded phenylalanine. Sequences without an unambiguous match to a single V gene segment were excluded from the earlier analysis of 500 to 700 of the donors. In an earlier analysis of 587 of the donors, a V segment was called functional when productive rearrangements were above 56.7%, and segregating when the standard deviation between donors exceeded 5%. A statistical classification framework was built for diagnosing cytomegalovirus status from the catalog of TCR beta chain sequences. In a later analysis, V and J genes were assigned by comparing TCR nucleotide sequences against IMGT/GENE-DB human TR gene sequences. The TCRdist pipeline was used in a later analysis to assign CDR3 sequences and most-parsimonious VDJ recombination scenarios. A later analysis defined each TCR beta chain by its CDR3 amino acid sequence plus V-gene family, and excluded reads lacking a unique V-gene family. As a way to deal with suspected cross-contamination and a sequencing artifact, a later analysis dropped hundreds of nucleotide sequences that were highly shared and had low generation probability. A later analysis calculated a clonal expansion index for each public chain from normalized within-repertoire ranks of inferred template counts. In a later analysis, generation probabilities were computed with a VDJ recombination model fitted to out-of-frame rearrangements, and the resulting probabilities were checked against IGoR. A later analysis scored TCR-TCR, TCR-HLA and TCR-CMV co-occurrence with hypergeometric tests, applying a repertoire-size bias correction to TCR pairs. To estimate false discovery rates, a later analysis permuted the HLA or CMV assignments 20 times. In a later analysis, co-occurring TCRs were grouped with DBSCAN, and TCRdist sequence similarity was added when clustering was performed within HLA-allele-positive subsets. Co-occurrence clustering excluded repertoires with fewer than 30,000 or more than 120,000 public chains, plus five with anomalous nucleotide sharing. In TCRdb, the immuneACCESS table is reduced to in-frame sequences with V and J assigned. These tables do not hold every clone; where another copy was compared, an unresolved V gene accounts for under half, and the others remain unexplained. V and J calls and clone size come straight from that table; D and trimming were deduced from the DNA. The sample table contains 95,000 to 130,000 clones; only one count was recorded for around 62% of them. Jointly, the top ten make up 9.5% of the sample.

The germline V gene sets CDR1 to SGHTA and CDR2 to FQGNSA. The CDR3 goes from the cysteine to the phenylalanine over 15 residues. The retained sequence is limited to the CDR3, 45 bases, with the frame set at the first base. Concerning this clone itself: Its cognate antigen has yet to be identified. One end of the junction varies from germline; a read error may be responsible.

The cohort comprised approximately 700 healthy bone marrow donors. At the time of sampling, every cohort member was nominally healthy, though immune exposures that went unrecorded were likely present. The donor tested CMV seropositive and was one of the 289 seropositive cohort members. A peripheral blood sample was provided by each donor, and peripheral blood mononuclear cells were used for TCR beta sequencing. The Qiagen DNeasy Blood Extraction Kit was used to extract genomic DNA from the blood cell samples. Input material: PBMCs. This receptor was taken from a woman aged 40 to 49 in good health and CMV-seropositive. The rearranged chain carries TRBV7-2 and TRBJ2-7; 11 bases in between match TRBD2. The CDR3 reads as follows: CASSLAGGPTWEQYF. The bases read TGTGCCAGCAGTTTAGCGGGAGGGCCGACTTGGGAGCAGTACTTC.